The source of this TCR beta chain is a study of T-cell memory formation after mild COVID-19 (dated by TCRdb to 2020 to 2022). Regarding the study in general: TCR sequence clusters from the two donors were found to be largely donor specific. In a couple of donors, T-cell clones that expanded and contracted after mild COVID-19 were tracked by sequencing TCRalpha and TCRbeta repertoires over time. Two young, previously healthy adult volunteers, one female and one male, were included in the cohort. What the research found in general, with its limitations: The detection of some responding clones in pre-infection memory suggests that pre-existing cross-reactive memory T cells joined the SARS-CoV-2 response. Contracting CD4+ clones were located mainly in the CM and EM memory subsets, whereas CD8+ clones were found to be enriched in EMRA. Clones contracting from day 15 to 85 had balanced CD4/CD8 phenotypes, while a second wave expanding from day 15 to 37 was biased towards CD4+. The study included only a couple of mild cases, and larger cohorts that include severe cases with pre-infection samples were judged to be necessary. The second-wave clones that peaked on day 37 were not confirmed to be SARS-CoV-2 specific.

Reading the germline V gene gives CDR1 SGHTA and CDR2 FQGNSA. The CDR3 starts with the cysteine, ends with the phenylalanine, and has 14 residues. Solely the CDR3 DNA is kept, with 42 bases framed from the first base. V sheds 5 bases and J sheds 2 bases, leaving 13 bases between their ends. Comments on this clonotype: It lacks a known antigen. Within one base of it there is no much larger clone, and no base qualities were kept.

For sequencing, an Illumina NovaSeq 6000 was employed. cDNA libraries for TCRalpha and TCRbeta were prepared by 5'RACE using constant-segment primers, with sample barcodes and unique molecular identifiers added. Trizol reagent was used to extract RNA from every sample. Library amplification was performed in two PCR steps, and a second sample barcode and Illumina TruSeq adapters were introduced in the second step. Sequencing of the libraries was done on an Illumina NovaSeq, producing 2 x 150 bp paired-end reads. Processing in the source paper ran as follows. Reads were demultiplexed and collapsed into UMI-guided consensus sequences with migec v1.2.7. With mixcr v2.1.11, UMI consensuses were aligned to TRA and TRB V and J templates and assembled into clonotypes. A clonotype was counted as expanded or contracted only when both edgeR and NoisET called the clonotype significant, with the noise models trained on biological replicates. For edgeR calls, the cutoffs were a false discovery rate-adjusted p below 0.01 and a log2 fold-change threshold of 1. PCA with hierarchical clustering of max-normalized trajectories of the 1000 most abundant clonotypes was used as exploratory dynamics analysis. Separately sequenced CD4+ and CD8+ repertoires were used to assign a CD4 or CD8 phenotype to each responding clone. Clones were called with MiXCR by TCRdb after fastp trimmed the public reads at Q25, and only in-frame beta chains were retained. Each entry merges the rows of one CDR3 protein and shows their most common DNA and genes. Clone size and V and J calls follow TCRdb, not the original study. This sample has 450,000 to 650,000 distinct CDR3 sequences in its table, and about a sixth of those were observed once. The ten largest clones capture around 12% of the sample.

Ficoll-Paque density gradient centrifugation was the method used to isolate PBMCs. This clonotype was sampled from an adult woman who had mild COVID-19 (a few samples of this study predate the infection). The sample titles of this study are shuffled in the database, so cell type and time point are left out; the donor was told from shared clones. This chain is built from TRBV7-2 and TRBJ2-7; the D gene is perhaps TRBD1, on 5 matching bases. Sequences were obtained from PBMCs or a T cell subset sorted from them (not recorded which). The CDR3 corresponds to CASSQLRQPYEQYF. At the DNA level, the sequence is TGTGCCAGCAGCCAATTGAGACAGCCCTACGAGCAGTACTTC.